Listed below are T cell receptor beta chains from one sample, sequenced in a study of OX40 agonist ivuxolimab in advanced cancers. Profiling relied on immunoSEQ multiplex PCR, and the TCRdb table lists in-frame clones only, not all of them. This table holds about 45,000 clones, 89% found once. The sample was CD4+ or CD8+ T cells sorted from blood, taken in a trial of the OX40 agonist ivuxolimab. Source of these receptors: an adult with an advanced solid tumor such as melanoma, head and neck, liver or kidney cancer. The CDR3 runs from the conserved cysteine through the conserved F or W. The D gene is left open where the match is weak. Clone size is stated in some rows and not others, as once, few, many or a class when expanded.

cdr3_aa: CASSLERQPQHF
cdr3_nt: TGTGCCAGCAGCTTAGAACGGCAGCCCCAGCATTTT
v_call: TRBV7-9
clone_size: .
d_call: .
j_call: TRBJ1-5

cdr3_aa: CSATAGYEQYF
cdr3_nt: TGCAGTGCCACTGCGGGCTACGAGCAGTACTTC
v_call: TRBV20-1
clone_size: .
d_call: .
j_call: TRBJ2-7

cdr3_aa: CASSAGGGGANVLTF
cdr3_nt: TGTGCCAGCAGCGCAGGGGGCGGCGGGGCCAACGTCCTGACTTTC
v_call: TRBV9
clone_size: .
d_call: TRBD1
j_call: TRBJ2-6

cdr3_aa: CASRHRGQSGQFF
cdr3_nt: TGTGCCAGCAGGCACAGGGGGCAATCAGGACAGTTCTTC
v_call: TRBV6-1
clone_size: .
d_call: TRBD1
j_call: TRBJ2-1

cdr3_aa: CASRRDSSYEQYF
cdr3_nt: TGTGCCAGCCGCAGGGACTCATCCTACGAGCAGTACTTC
v_call: TRBV7-9
clone_size: .
d_call: .
j_call: TRBJ2-7

cdr3_aa: CASSPVWGDSSQETQYF
cdr3_nt: TGCGCCAGCAGCCCTGTGTGGGGGGACAGCAGCCAAGAGACCCAGTACTTC
v_call: TRBV5-1
clone_size: .
d_call: .
j_call: TRBJ2-5

cdr3_aa: CASSPLWGGPRGEQFF
cdr3_nt: TGTGCCAGCAGCCCACTTTGGGGAGGGCCGAGGGGTGAGCAGTTCTTC
v_call: TRBV7-2
clone_size: once
d_call: TRBD2
j_call: TRBJ2-1

cdr3_aa: CASSFREDTEAFF
cdr3_nt: TGTGCCAGCAGCTTCAGGGAGGACACTGAAGCTTTCTTT
v_call: TRBV5-6
clone_size: .
d_call: .
j_call: TRBJ1-1

cdr3_aa: CASSPAKGQGSSYEQYF
cdr3_nt: TGTGCCAGCAGCCCAGCAAAGGGACAGGGATCGTCCTACGAGCAGTACTTC
v_call: TRBV7-9
clone_size: once
d_call: TRBD1
j_call: TRBJ2-7

cdr3_aa: CASRLVGGQETQYF
cdr3_nt: TGTGCAAGTCGCTTAGTGGGCGGCCAAGAGACCCAGTACTTC
v_call: TRBV12-2
clone_size: .
d_call: .
j_call: TRBJ2-5

cdr3_aa: CASSLGQHYEQYF
cdr3_nt: TGCGCCAGCAGCTTGGGACAGCACTACGAGCAGTACTTC
v_call: TRBV5-1
clone_size: .
d_call: .
j_call: TRBJ2-7

cdr3_aa: CASSSPDPTDTQYF
cdr3_nt: TGTGCCAGCAGCTCCCCGGACCCCACAGATACGCAGTATTTT
v_call: TRBV5-5
clone_size: .
d_call: .
j_call: TRBJ2-3

cdr3_aa: CAAGSRDYGYTF
cdr3_nt: TGTGCCGCCGGGAGCAGGGACTATGGCTACACCTTC
v_call: TRBV7-9
clone_size: .
d_call: .
j_call: TRBJ1-2

cdr3_aa: CASKDGQAPGEKLFF
cdr3_nt: TGTGCCAGCAAGGACGGGCAGGCCCCTGGGGAAAAACTGTTTTTT
v_call: TRBV2
clone_size: .
d_call: .
j_call: TRBJ1-4

cdr3_aa: CASSPRTDTGANVLTF
cdr3_nt: TGTGCCAGCAGCCCCCGGACAGACACTGGGGCCAACGTCCTGACTTTC
v_call: TRBV6-4
clone_size: .
d_call: .
j_call: TRBJ2-6

cdr3_aa: CSDLGMGGGYTF
cdr3_nt: TGCAGCGACCTTGGGATGGGGGGAGGCTACACCTTC
v_call: TRBV29-1
clone_size: .
d_call: .
j_call: TRBJ1-2

cdr3_aa: CASSFRGRGSTDTQYF
cdr3_nt: TGCGCCAGCAGCTTTCGGGGGAGAGGGAGCACAGATACGCAGTATTTT
v_call: TRBV5-1
clone_size: once
d_call: .
j_call: TRBJ2-3

cdr3_aa: CASSMKGGLEQYF
cdr3_nt: TGTGCCAGTAGTATGAAGGGCGGTCTAGAGCAGTACTTC
v_call: TRBV19
clone_size: .
d_call: .
j_call: TRBJ2-7

cdr3_aa: CASIQGNSPLHF
cdr3_nt: TGTGCCAGCATACAGGGTAATTCACCCCTCCACTTT
v_call: TRBV6-1
clone_size: .
d_call: .
j_call: TRBJ1-6

cdr3_aa: CASSLEGASGLRYGYTF
cdr3_nt: TGTGCCAGCAGCTTGGAGGGGGCGTCCGGGTTGAGATATGGCTACACCTTC
v_call: TRBV5-4
clone_size: .
d_call: TRBD1
j_call: TRBJ1-2

cdr3_aa: CASSFEGDYEQYF
cdr3_nt: TGTGCCAGCAGCTTTGAGGGTGACTACGAGCAGTACTTC
v_call: TRBV11-2
clone_size: .
d_call: .
j_call: TRBJ2-7

cdr3_aa: CASSHGQGSPGELFF
cdr3_nt: TGTGCCAGCAGCCATGGACAGGGCTCCCCCGGGGAGCTGTTTTTT
v_call: TRBV27
clone_size: .
d_call: TRBD1
j_call: TRBJ2-2

cdr3_aa: CASSWWGSDEAFF
cdr3_nt: TGTGCCAGCAGTTGGTGGGGGTCGGATGAAGCTTTCTTT
v_call: TRBV7-9
clone_size: .
d_call: .
j_call: TRBJ1-1

cdr3_aa: CASSSGPGLSYEQYF
cdr3_nt: TGTGCCAGCAGCTCCGGACCGGGACTATCCTACGAGCAGTACTTC
v_call: TRBV7-3
clone_size: .
d_call: TRBD2
j_call: TRBJ2-7

cdr3_aa: CASSLGRPPWELFF
cdr3_nt: TGTGCCAGCAGCTTAGGAAGACCCCCATGGGAGCTGTTTTTT
v_call: TRBV5-6
clone_size: .
d_call: .
j_call: TRBJ2-2

cdr3_aa: CASSYGSNGFYEQYF
cdr3_nt: TGTGCCAGCAGTTACGGTTCCAATGGGTTCTACGAGCAGTACTTC
v_call: TRBV6-5
clone_size: .
d_call: .
j_call: TRBJ2-7

cdr3_aa: CASSSGQGANYGYTF
cdr3_nt: TGTGCCAGCAGCTCAGGACAGGGGGCTAACTATGGCTACACCTTC
v_call: TRBV9
clone_size: .
d_call: TRBD1
j_call: TRBJ1-2

cdr3_aa: CASSLWGDRLEQYF
cdr3_nt: TGCGCCAGCAGCTTGTGGGGGGACAGGCTGGAGCAGTACTTC
v_call: TRBV5-1
clone_size: .
d_call: TRBD1
j_call: TRBJ2-7

cdr3_aa: CASSSRTNKETQYF
cdr3_nt: TGTGCCAGCAGCTCACGGACTAACAAAGAGACCCAGTACTTC
v_call: TRBV12-1
clone_size: once
d_call: .
j_call: TRBJ2-5

cdr3_aa: CASSIPTSRYNEQFF
cdr3_nt: TGTGCCAGTAGCATCCCGACTAGCAGGTACAATGAGCAGTTCTTC
v_call: TRBV19
clone_size: .
d_call: TRBD2
j_call: TRBJ2-1

cdr3_aa: CASSQARTEGGGYEQYF
cdr3_nt: TGCGCCAGCAGCCAAGCCCGGACGGAAGGGGGGGGGTACGAGCAGTACTTC
v_call: TRBV4-1
clone_size: .
d_call: .
j_call: TRBJ2-7

cdr3_aa: CAIGERQGSKTDTQYF
cdr3_nt: TGTGCCATCGGAGAACGCCAGGGCTCGAAAACAGATACGCAGTATTTT
v_call: TRBV10-3
clone_size: .
d_call: .
j_call: TRBJ2-3

cdr3_aa: CASSLGANTEAFF
cdr3_nt: TGTGCCAGCAGTTTAGGGGCTAACACTGAAGCTTTCTTT
v_call: TRBV27
clone_size: .
d_call: .
j_call: TRBJ1-1

cdr3_aa: CASSTWTEAGYTEAFF
cdr3_nt: TGCGCCAGCAGCACCTGGACAGAAGCAGGGTACACTGAAGCTTTCTTT
v_call: TRBV5-1
clone_size: .
d_call: .
j_call: TRBJ1-1

cdr3_aa: CASSFWGSLDEQYF
cdr3_nt: TGTGCCAGCAGCTTTTGGGGGTCCCTAGACGAGCAGTACTTC
v_call: TRBV7-8
clone_size: .
d_call: .
j_call: TRBJ2-7

cdr3_aa: CASSDRRSGNTIYF
cdr3_nt: TGTGCCAGCAGTGACAGACGCTCTGGAAACACCATATATTTT
v_call: TRBV25-1
clone_size: once
d_call: .
j_call: TRBJ1-3

cdr3_aa: CASVAGEQYF
cdr3_nt: TGTGCCAGCGTTGCGGGCGAGCAGTACTTC
v_call: TRBV2
clone_size: .
d_call: .
j_call: TRBJ2-7

cdr3_aa: CASSLGPSGALQETQYF
cdr3_nt: TGTGCCAGCTCGCTTGGACCTAGCGGGGCCCTCCAAGAGACCCAGTACTTC
v_call: TRBV7-9
clone_size: once
d_call: TRBD2
j_call: TRBJ2-5

cdr3_aa: CASSPDRGPEKLFF
cdr3_nt: TGTGCCAGCAGTCCGGACAGGGGGCCTGAAAAACTGTTTTTT
v_call: TRBV28
clone_size: .
d_call: TRBD1
j_call: TRBJ1-4

cdr3_aa: CAILGSYYGYTF
cdr3_nt: TGTGCCATCCTTGGCTCTTACTATGGCTACACCTTC
v_call: TRBV10-3
clone_size: .
d_call: .
j_call: TRBJ1-2

cdr3_aa: CASSLASGTDYGYTF
cdr3_nt: TGTGCCAGCAGCTTGGCCTCCGGGACGGACTATGGCTACACCTTC
v_call: TRBV5-5
clone_size: .
d_call: .
j_call: TRBJ1-2

cdr3_aa: CASSLESGGSSYNEQFF
cdr3_nt: TGTGCCAGCAGCTTAGAGTCGGGGGGGAGCTCCTACAATGAGCAGTTCTTC
v_call: TRBV7-6
clone_size: .
d_call: TRBD2
j_call: TRBJ2-1

cdr3_aa: CSAGYNEQFF
cdr3_nt: TGCAGTGCAGGGTACAATGAGCAGTTCTTC
v_call: TRBV20-1
clone_size: .
d_call: .
j_call: TRBJ2-1

cdr3_aa: CASSLIIRQGGRDTEAFF
cdr3_nt: TGTGCCAGCAGTTTGATCATACGACAGGGGGGAAGGGACACTGAAGCTTTCTTT
v_call: TRBV28
clone_size: .
d_call: TRBD1
j_call: TRBJ1-1

cdr3_aa: CASSRQGGNEKLFF
cdr3_nt: TGTGCCAGCTCGCGACAGGGGGGTAATGAAAAACTGTTTTTT
v_call: TRBV18
clone_size: .
d_call: TRBD1
j_call: TRBJ1-4